The 6 T cell receptor beta chains listed next were all sequenced from one sample in a study of T-cell memory formation after mild COVID-19. From the 5' RACE reads, TCRdb called clonotypes with MiXCR, one entry per CDR3 protein. This table has hundreds of thousands of distinct CDR3 sequences, 12% to 15% appearing once. Material for sequencing was PBMCs or a T cell subset sorted from them (not recorded which). These receptors were obtained from a man aged 18 to 35 who had mild COVID-19 (a few samples of this study predate the infection). Cell type and time point are not known.

J is TRBJ2-7 and V is TRBV7-3; 8 bases fit TRBD1. Per germline, CDR1 SGHTA and CDR2 FQGTGA. This CDR3 comprises 15 residues. V shed 5 bases and J 4 bases; nucleotides not matched to a gene: 10. The CDR3 sequence: CASSQTQGAGYEQYF. In DNA form, the CDR3 reads TGTGCCAGCAGCCAGACCCAGGGGGCGGGGTACGAGCAGTACTTC. Full variable domain (outside the CDR3, taken from reference TRBV7-3 and TRBJ2-7): GAGVSQTPSNKVTEKGKYVELRCDPISGHTALYWYRQSLGQGPEFLIYFQGTGAADDSGLPNDRFFAVRPEGSVSTLKIQRTERGDSAVYLCASSQTQGAGYEQYFGPGTRLTVT.

This clonotype appeared many times. As DNA, the CDR3 is TGTGCCAGCAGTACAGGGGCGACTCCCCACGAGCAGTACGTC. Translating it yields CASSTGATPHEQYV. The J gene is TRBJ2-7, the V gene TRBV28; 7 nucleotides agree with TRBD1. Germline V CDR1 and CDR2: MDHEN, SYDVKM. The CDR3 sequence is 14 residues long. Germline trimming cut 5 bases from V and 5 bases from J; bases unmatched to any gene: 9.

The CDR3 loop is CASSLSRSHEQFF. The CDR3 region has the DNA TGTGCCAGCAGCTTATCTAGAAGCCATGAGCAGTTCTTC. This chain uses TRBV7-6 with TRBJ2-1; the D is unclear. Germline CDR1 and CDR2: SGHVS and FNYEAQ. Trimming cost V 2 bases and J 8 bases, with 10 bases left between them. There are 13 residues in the CDR3.

This clonotype was observed a few times. The chain carries TRBV4-1 and TRBJ1-4; no reliable D call. The CDR3 consists of 16 residues. Trimming took off 0 bases at V and 0 bases at J, with 8 bases between the two ends. CDR1 MGHRA and CDR2 YSYEKL come from the germline V gene. CDR3 coding DNA: TGCGCCAGCAGCCAAGAAGGGCAAACAACTAATGAAAAACTGTTTTTT. Encoded protein: CASSQEGQTTNEKLFF.

The chain couples TRBV7-3 to TRBJ2-7, with D perhaps TRBD1 (6 bases). The CDR3 is 13 amino acids. V was trimmed by 5 bases and J by 6 bases, leaving 14 bases between them. Germline CDR1 SGHTA, CDR2 FQGTGA. DNA for the CDR3: TGTGCCAGCAGCCCCGGTGCAGGGGCCGAGCAGTACGTC. Amino acids: CASSPGAGAEQYV.

This clonotype was detected ten times or more. V usage is TRBV3-1 and J usage is TRBJ2-2; D remains ambiguous. From germline, CDR1 is LGHDT and CDR2 YNNKEL (reference sequence). V shed 0 bases and J shed 5 bases, with 7 bases lying between them. CDR3 size: 14 residues. The CDR3 nucleotides are TGTGCCAGCAGCCAAGATCACGGGACCGGGGAGCTGTTTTTT. This translates into CASSQDHGTGELFF.